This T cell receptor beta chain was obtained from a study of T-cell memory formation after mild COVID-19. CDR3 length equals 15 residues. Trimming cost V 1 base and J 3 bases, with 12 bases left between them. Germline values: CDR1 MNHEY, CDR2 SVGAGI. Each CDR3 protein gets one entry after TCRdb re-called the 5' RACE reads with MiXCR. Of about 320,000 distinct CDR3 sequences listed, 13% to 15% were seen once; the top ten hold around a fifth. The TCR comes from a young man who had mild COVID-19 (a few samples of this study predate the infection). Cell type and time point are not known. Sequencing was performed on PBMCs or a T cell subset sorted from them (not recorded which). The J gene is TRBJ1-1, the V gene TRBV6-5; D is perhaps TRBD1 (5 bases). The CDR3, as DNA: TGTGCCAGCAGTTACTGGGGCCGGCGCCACACTGAAGCTTTCTTT. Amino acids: CASSYWGRRHTEAFF.